The subject of this entry is one T cell receptor beta chain. Repertoires were generated with immunoSEQ multiplex PCR, while TCRdb's copy carries only in-frame clones and drops some. The table includes 65,000 to 95,000 clones, around 94% detected once. With 5 bases removed from V and 9 bases from J, the gap between germline ends came to 17 bases. The CDR3 is made up of 14 amino acids. In germline, CDR1 is LNHDA, CDR2 SQIVND (reference sequence). The sample comes from a study of T cell changes during pregnancy in multiple sclerosis. The sequence came from a female donor in good health, enrolled as a control in a pregnancy study. Sample: peripheral blood, taken in the second trimester of pregnancy. This chain links TRBV19 with TRBJ2-4, with D possibly matching TRBD2 (6 bases). DNA of the CDR3: TGTGCCAGTAGTCCCCGTAGCGGTGGAGGCATTCAGTACTTC. Translated, it gives CASSPRSGGGIQYF.